Included here is one TCR beta chain sequence, with context. CDR3 length equals 17 residues. Germline trimming cut 5 bases from V and 3 bases from J; bases unmatched to any gene: 13. Germline-derived CDR1 and CDR2 are SEHNR and FQNEAQ (reference sequence). The sample is drawn from a study of blood T cell repertoires in COVID-19. Study-level information: T cells, B-cell-depleted T cells, or PBMCs provided the cDNA or gDNA that served as material.

The data were produced by immunoSEQ multiplex PCR, yet TCRdb's version contains in-frame clones alone and is incomplete. The sample has 90,000 to 150,000 clones; 75% to 85% are singletons. The source of this sequence is a woman at least 80 years old with acute or convalescent COVID-19. The chain has TRBV7-9 and TRBJ2-7; 10 nucleotides align to TRBD1. Input material: peripheral blood. The CDR3 sequence: CASSPLGLGQGSYEQYF. CDR3 sequence (DNA): TGTGCCAGCAGCCCTCTTGGGTTGGGACAGGGGAGCTACGAGCAGTACTTC.